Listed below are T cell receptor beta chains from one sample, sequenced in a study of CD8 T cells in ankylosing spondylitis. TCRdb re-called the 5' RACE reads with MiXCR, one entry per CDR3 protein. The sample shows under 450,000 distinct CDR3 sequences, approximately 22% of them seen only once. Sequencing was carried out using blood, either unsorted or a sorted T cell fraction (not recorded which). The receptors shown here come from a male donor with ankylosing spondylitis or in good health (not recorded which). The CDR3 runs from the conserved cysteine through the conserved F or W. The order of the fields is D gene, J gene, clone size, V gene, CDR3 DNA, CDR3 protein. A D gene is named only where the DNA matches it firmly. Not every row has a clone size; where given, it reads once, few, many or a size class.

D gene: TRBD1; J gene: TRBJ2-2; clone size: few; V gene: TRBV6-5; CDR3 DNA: TGTGCCAGCAGTTACTCCAGGACAGGGGGCTCCGCCGGGGAGCTGTTTTTT; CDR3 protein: CASSYSRTGGSAGELFF
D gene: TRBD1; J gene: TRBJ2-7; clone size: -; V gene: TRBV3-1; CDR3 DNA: TGTGCCAGCAGCCACGGGGACAGCCTAAGGTACGAGCAGTACTTC; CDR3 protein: CASSHGDSLRYEQYF
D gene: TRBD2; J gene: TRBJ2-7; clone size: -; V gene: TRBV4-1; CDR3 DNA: TGCGCCAGCAGCCACGAGCGGGGGGTAGGCGAGCAGTACTTC; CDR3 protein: CASSHERGVGEQYF
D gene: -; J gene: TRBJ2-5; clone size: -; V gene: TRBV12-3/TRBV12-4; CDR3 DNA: TGTGCCAGCAATCTGGGGGAAGAGACCCAGTACTTC; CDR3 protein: CASNLGEETQYF
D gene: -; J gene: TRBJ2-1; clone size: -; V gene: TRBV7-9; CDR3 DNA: TGTGCCAGCAGCCCCGGGGGCCAGGAGCAGTTCTTC; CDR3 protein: CASSPGGQEQFF
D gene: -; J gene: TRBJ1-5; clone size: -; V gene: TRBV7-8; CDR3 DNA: TGTGCCAGCAGCCCTCTCTCCGGGCACCAGCCCCAGCATTTT; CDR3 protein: CASSPLSGHQPQHF
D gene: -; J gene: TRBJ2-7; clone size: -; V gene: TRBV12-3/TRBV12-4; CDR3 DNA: TGTGCCAGCAGTTTTGGAGGGTATGGGGCCGAGCAGTACTTC; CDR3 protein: CASSFGGYGAEQYF
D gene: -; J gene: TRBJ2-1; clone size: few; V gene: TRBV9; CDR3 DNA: TGTGCCAGCAGCCCAGAGGGGCAGGACAATGAGCAGTTCTTC; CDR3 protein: CASSPEGQDNEQFF
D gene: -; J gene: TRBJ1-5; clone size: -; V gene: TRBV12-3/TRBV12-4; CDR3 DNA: TGTGCCAGCAGTGCCGACGGTAGCAATCAGCCCCAGCATTTT; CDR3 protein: CASSADGSNQPQHF
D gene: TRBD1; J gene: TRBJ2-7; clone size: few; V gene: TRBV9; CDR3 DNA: TGTGCCAGCAGCATAGGGACAGGGGGCATCGGGGAGCAGTACTTC; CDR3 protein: CASSIGTGGIGEQYF
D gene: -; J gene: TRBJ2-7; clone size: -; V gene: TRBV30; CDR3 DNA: TGTGCCTGGAGTGTGGGCAGGTCCTACGAGCAGTACTTC; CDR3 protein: CAWSVGRSYEQYF
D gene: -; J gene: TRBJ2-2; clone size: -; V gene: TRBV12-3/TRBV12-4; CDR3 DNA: TGTGCCAGCAGTTTCCGCCCTGACCTTCAGGCCGGGGAGCTGTTTTTT; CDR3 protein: CASSFRPDLQAGELFF
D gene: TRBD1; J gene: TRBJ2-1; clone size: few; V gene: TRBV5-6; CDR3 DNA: TGTGCCAGCAGCAGAGGACGTACAGGGGCCTTCCTCTACAATGAGCAGTTCTTC; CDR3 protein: CASSRGRTGAFLYNEQFF
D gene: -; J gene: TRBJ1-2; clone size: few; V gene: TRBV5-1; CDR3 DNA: TGCGCCAGCAGTTATCCAGGGGCACCCTCCTATGGCTACACCTTC; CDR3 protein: CASSYPGAPSYGYTF
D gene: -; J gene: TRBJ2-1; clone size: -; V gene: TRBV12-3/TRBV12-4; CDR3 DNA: TGTGCCAGCAGTTTCACGGGGGCAACATACAATGAGCAGTTCTTC; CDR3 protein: CASSFTGATYNEQFF
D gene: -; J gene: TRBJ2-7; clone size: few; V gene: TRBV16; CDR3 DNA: TGTGCCAGCAGCCAAGATACCGAGCGGTACTTC; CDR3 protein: CASSQDTERYF
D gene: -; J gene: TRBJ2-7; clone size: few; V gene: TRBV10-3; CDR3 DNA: TGTGCCATCAGTGATGACACCTCCTACGAGCAGTACTTC; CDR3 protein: CAISDDTSYEQYF
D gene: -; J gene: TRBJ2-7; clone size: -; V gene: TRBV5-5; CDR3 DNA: TGTGCCAGCAGCCGGGTTGCAGGCACTCTCGAGCAGTACTTC; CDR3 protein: CASSRVAGTLEQYF
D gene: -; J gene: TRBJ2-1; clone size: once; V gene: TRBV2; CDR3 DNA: TGTGCCAGCTTCAGAGGGCCTGAGCAGTTCTTC; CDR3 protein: CASFRGPEQFF
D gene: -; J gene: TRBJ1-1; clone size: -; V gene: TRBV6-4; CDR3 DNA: TGTGCCAGCAGTGTGGGAGTGAACACTGAAGCTTTCTTT; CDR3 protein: CASSVGVNTEAFF
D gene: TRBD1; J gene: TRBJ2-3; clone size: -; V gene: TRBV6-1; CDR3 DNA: TGTGCCAGCAGTCAAGGGACAGGGACTTCGTCTAGCACAGATACGCAGTATTTT; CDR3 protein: CASSQGTGTSSSTDTQYF
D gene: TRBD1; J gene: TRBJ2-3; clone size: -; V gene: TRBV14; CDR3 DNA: TGTGCCAGCAGCCAAGATAGGGACAGCGCTAATACGCAGTATTTT; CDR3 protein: CASSQDRDSANTQYF
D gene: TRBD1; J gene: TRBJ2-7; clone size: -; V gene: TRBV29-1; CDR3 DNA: TGCAGCGTTGATCCGGGACAGGGTTCCTACGAGCAGTACTTC; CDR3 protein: CSVDPGQGSYEQYF
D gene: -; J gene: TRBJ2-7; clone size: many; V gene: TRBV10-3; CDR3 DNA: TGTGCCATCAGTGAGTCCTACGTCTACGAGCAGTACTTC; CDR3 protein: CAISESYVYEQYF
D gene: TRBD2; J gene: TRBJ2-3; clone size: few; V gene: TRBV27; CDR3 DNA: TGTGCCAGCAGTAGCCTCGAGCGGGGGGTTTCTGATACGCAGTATTTT; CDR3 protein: CASSSLERGVSDTQYF